The rows below give T cell receptor beta chains drawn from one sample of a study of T cells expressing NK-cell markers. TCRdb reprocessed the 5' RACE reads and reports one entry per CDR3 protein, with no DNA. There are roughly 350,000 distinct CDR3 sequences in the sample, with roughly 5.5% held by the top ten. Input material: blood T cells: a sorted CD56 or NKG2C T cell subset, CD4+ or CD8+ T cells, or bulk PBMC T cells (not recorded which). The receptors come from a man aged 18-69 years in good health. Both conserved end residues are part of each CDR3. Fields, in order: J gene, V gene, CDR3 protein.

>TRBJ1-2|TRBV28
CASSFGYGYTF
>TRBJ2-5|TRBV5-1
CASSPGKGKEETQYF
>TRBJ1-5|TRBV27
CASSTDRAAQPQHF
>TRBJ2-2|TRBV11-2
CASSLERMNTGELFF
>TRBJ2-1|TRBV7-9
CATAGTSLNEQFF
>TRBJ1-1|TRBV7-2
CASSPSQGAGAFF
>TRBJ1-5|TRBV12-3/TRBV12-4
CASRYFRGQPQHF
>TRBJ1-1|TRBV5-1
CASSLSRGNAEAFF
>TRBJ1-4|TRBV5-5
CASSLAGNREKLFF
>TRBJ1-4|TRBV19
CASKVSSGPTNEKLFF
>TRBJ1-1|TRBV6-5
CASRGLSVEGTEAFF
>TRBJ2-7|TRBV3-1
CASRPDGNYEQYF
>TRBJ1-6|TRBV19
CASRVGQGAFSPLHF
>TRBJ1-2|TRBV4-2
CASSQEGPRQGRNYGYTF
>TRBJ2-7|TRBV20-1
CSASGRLVGYEQYF
>TRBJ1-3|TRBV4-2
CASSQEANSGNTIYF
>TRBJ2-3|TRBV4-1
CASSQEERATDTQYF
>TRBJ2-7|TRBV6-1
CASRQRTATYEQYF
>TRBJ1-4|TRBV6-1
CASSEDSRGGRDEKLFF
>TRBJ1-2|TRBV20-1
CSARDPLQDRGINYGYTF
>TRBJ2-2|TRBV7-7
CASSSDRGPGELFF
>TRBJ2-3|TRBV2
CASSLTSDTQYF
>TRBJ1-1|TRBV18
CASSLRTPEAFF
>TRBJ2-1|TRBV18
CASSKIDDNEQFF
>TRBJ2-4|TRBV7-3
CASSFGGAKNIQYF
>TRBJ2-1|TRBV20-1
CSATSRGDEQFF
>TRBJ1-1|TRBV20-1
CSARASRGFTEAFF
>TRBJ1-2|TRBV2
CASSGDRGGGYTF
>TRBJ1-5|TRBV28
CASRIATQGLYSNQPQHF
>TRBJ2-1|TRBV5-1
CASRWLAGGPNNEQFF
>TRBJ1-1|TRBV29-1
CSARGKGTEAFF
>TRBJ2-5|TRBV6-2/TRBV6-3
CASSQGPYQETQYF
>TRBJ2-1|TRBV24-1
CATSRSGFDSNEQFF
>TRBJ2-1|TRBV29-1
CSVPTLRAVYNEQFF
>TRBJ1-5|TRBV27
CASRPRRDSSNQPQHF
>TRBJ1-1|TRBV20-1
CSSGVGTANTEAFF
>TRBJ1-2|TRBV4-2
CASSQDLRPGDYTF
>TRBJ2-5|TRBV7-9
CASSLNPRETQYF
>TRBJ1-4|TRBV7-9
CASSLKSTANEKLFF
>TRBJ1-1|TRBV9
CASSTRPGNTEAFF
>TRBJ1-5|TRBV5-1
CASSLGSGRINQPQHF
>TRBJ2-2|TRBV12-3/TRBV12-4
CASSLKGRLTNTGELFF
>TRBJ1-4|TRBV28
CASSAAREKLFF
>TRBJ2-1|TRBV29-1
CSGQGDNEQFF
>TRBJ1-5|TRBV7-9
CASSLGTGPGQPQHF
>TRBJ2-1|TRBV6-1
CASSENPGQEGEQFF
>TRBJ1-4|TRBV5-1
CASSLSGPWTPTNEKLFF
>TRBJ1-3|TRBV10-3
CAIKKESGNTIYF
>TRBJ2-1|TRBV5-1
CASSGGGQYNEQFF
>TRBJ2-5|TRBV2
CASSFDRVGEETQYF
>TRBJ2-5|TRBV7-2
CASSLRRQETQYF
>TRBJ1-5|TRBV20-1
CATGTLRDNQPQHF
>TRBJ2-1|TRBV12-3/TRBV12-4
CASSRPLGRGDNNEQFF